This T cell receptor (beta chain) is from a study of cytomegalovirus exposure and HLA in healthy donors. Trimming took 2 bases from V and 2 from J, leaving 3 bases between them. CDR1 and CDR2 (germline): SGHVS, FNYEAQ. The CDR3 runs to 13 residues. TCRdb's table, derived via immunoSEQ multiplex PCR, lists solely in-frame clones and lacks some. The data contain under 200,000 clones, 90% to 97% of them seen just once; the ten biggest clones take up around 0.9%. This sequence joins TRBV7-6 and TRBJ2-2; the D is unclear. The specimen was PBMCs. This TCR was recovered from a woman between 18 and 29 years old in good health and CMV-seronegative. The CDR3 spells CASSLSNTGELFF. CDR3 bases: TGTGCCAGCAGCTTAAGCAACACCGGGGAGCTGTTTTTT.